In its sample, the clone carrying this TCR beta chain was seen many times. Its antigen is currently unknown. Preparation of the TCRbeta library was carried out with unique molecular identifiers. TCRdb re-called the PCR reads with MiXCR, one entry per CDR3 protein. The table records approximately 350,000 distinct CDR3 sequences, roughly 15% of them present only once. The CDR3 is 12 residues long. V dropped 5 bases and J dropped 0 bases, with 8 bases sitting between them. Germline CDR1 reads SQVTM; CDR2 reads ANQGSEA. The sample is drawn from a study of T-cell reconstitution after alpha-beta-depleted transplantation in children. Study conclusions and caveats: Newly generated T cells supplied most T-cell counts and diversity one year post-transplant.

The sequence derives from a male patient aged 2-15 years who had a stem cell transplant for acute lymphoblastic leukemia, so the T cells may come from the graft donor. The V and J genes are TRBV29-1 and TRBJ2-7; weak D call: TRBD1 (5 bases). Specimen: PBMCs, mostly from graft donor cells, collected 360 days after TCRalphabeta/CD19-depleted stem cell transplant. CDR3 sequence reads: CSVTGNSYEQYF. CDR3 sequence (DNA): TGCAGCGTTACAGGAAACTCCTACGAGCAGTACTTC.